These 17 T cell receptor beta chains share one sample of origin, sequenced in a study of Graves' ophthalmopathy and Graves' hyperthyroidism. Amplification of the TCR beta CDR3 regions used RNA transcripts (as template). RT-PCR with HTBI primers came first, then second-round multiplex PCR. TCRdb re-called the multiplex PCR reads through MiXCR, storing one row per CDR3 protein. The data hold almost 750,000 distinct CDR3 sequences, with roughly two fifths observed a single time. Sequencing input: peripheral blood. These receptors were taken from an adult man with Graves' ophthalmopathy.

There are many counts of this clonotype. This chain connects TRBV29-1 to TRBJ2-2, with 9 bases identical to TRBD2. Germline values: CDR1 SQVTM, CDR2 ANQGSEA. The CDR3 extends over 14 amino acids. Trimming took 3 bases from V and 9 from J; bases not matched to a gene: 8. CDR3 DNA: TGCAGCGTTGAGGTCGGTAGCGGGAGAAGGGAGCTGTTTTTT. Amino acid sequence: CSVEVGSGRRELFF.

As to this clonotype: A much larger clone differs by one base, so this may be a read error. CDR3 in amino acids: CASSARTTLYF. The CDR3 nucleotides read TGTGCCAGCAGCGCACGGACTACTTTGTACTTC. The chain uses TRBV7-2 and TRBJ2-5, with D maybe TRBD2 (6 bases). V gave up 5 bases and J gave up 13 bases, with 14 bases separating them. CDR3 length: 11 residues. Germline V CDR1 and CDR2: SGHTA, FQGNSA.

The chain combines TRBV24-1 with TRBJ1-5; D possibly corresponds to TRBD1 (5 bases). CDR1 and CDR2 (germline): KGHDR, SFDVKD. Trimming cost V 12 bases and J 3 bases, with 23 bases left between them. The CDR3 covers 16 residues. This chain's CDR3 is CAWSRSGGGNNQPQHF. Written as DNA, the CDR3 is TGTGCCTGGAGTAGGTCGGGGGGAGGGAACAATCAGCCCCAGCATTTT.

The V call is TRBV7-3, the J call TRBJ2-7; the match to TRBD1 covers 7 bases. CDR1 is SGHTA, CDR2 FQGTGA, per germline. The CDR3 consists of 15 residues. Unmatched junction bases numbered 9, after V lost 5 bases and J lost 2 bases. In nucleotides, the CDR3 is TGTGCCAGCAGCCAGCGCGAGACAGGGACCTACGAGCAGTACTTC. Its protein is CASSQRETGTYEQYF.

This clonotype was seen only once. The CDR3 region is CASSAGLLNQPQHF. The DNA of the CDR3 is TGTGCCAGCAGCGCCGGACTACTCAATCAGCCCCAGCATTTT. The chain employs TRBV9 and TRBJ1-5, with D unclear. This CDR3 has 14 amino acids. V lost 3 bases, J lost 3 bases, and 10 bases lay in between. The germline gives CDR1 SGDLS, CDR2 YYNGEE.

The gene calls are TRBV7-9 and TRBJ2-7, with D unclear. Germline assignment: CDR1 SEHNR and CDR2 FQNEAQ (reference sequence). The CDR3 spans 16 residues. Deletions cut 6 bases from V and 3 bases from J, with 21 bases between. The CDR3 reads CASSLLGQVRFYEQYF. The CDR3 DNA reads TGTGCCAGCAGTTTGTTGGGTCAGGTCCGCTTCTACGAGCAGTACTTC.

In its sample, this clonotype was seen a few times. At one end, the junction sequence differs from germline, possibly due to a read error. The CDR3 DNA sequence: TGTGCCACCAGCGGAGACAGGGGGTCATTAGCCGGGGAGCTGTTTTTT. Translating it yields CATSGDRGSLAGELFF. The chain links TRBV15 to TRBJ2-2; TRBD1 aligns across 9 bases. The CDR3 loop spans 16 amino acids. From germline, CDR1 is LNHNV and CDR2 YYDKDF (reference sequence).

A word on this clonotype: The junction departs from germline at one end; a sequencing error may be responsible. The chain employs TRBV10-3 and TRBJ1-1, with D unresolved. CDR1 ENHRY and CDR2 SYGVKD come from the germline V gene. The CDR3 totals 14 residues. Here the CDR3 reads CASSFYSPNTEAFF. CDR3 DNA sequence: TGTGCCAGCAGTTTCTACTCGCCGAACACTGAAGCTTTCTTT.

Turning to this clonotype: A much larger clone lies one base from this, so it may be a read error. CDR3 coding DNA: TGTGTCACCAGCAGAGGACAGGGACAGGGGTACTTC. It specifies CVTSRGQGQGYF. The chain links TRBV15 to TRBJ2-5; the match to TRBD1 covers 9 bases. From germline, CDR1 is LNHNV and CDR2 YYDKDF (reference sequence). The CDR3 consists of 12 residues.

The sample holds many counts of this clonotype. The chain combines TRBV6-5 with TRBJ1-2; D remains unclear. The ends were cut back, 5 bases at V and 4 bases at J, with 14 bases in the middle. Germline CDR1 is MNHEY and CDR2 is SVGAGI. The CDR3 runs 14 residues. The DNA of the CDR3 is TGTGCCAGCAGTACAGACCCGATCACCTATGGCTACACCTTC. It specifies CASSTDPITYGYTF.

This clonotype has a handful of counts. The rearrangement joins TRBV10-3 to TRBJ2-3; 7 bases agree with TRBD1. Germline assignment: CDR1 ENHRY and CDR2 SYGVKD. V trimming: 7 bases; J trimming: 3 bases; junction bases outside the gene matches: 4. The CDR3 runs 13 residues. Here the CDR3 DNA reads TGTGCCATCATGGGGACAGAAACAGATACGCAGTATTTT. It is translated as CAIMGTETDTQYF.

The chain joins TRBV10-3 to TRBJ2-7, with D tentatively TRBD2 (6 bases). Germline loops: CDR1 ENHRY, CDR2 SYGVKD. The V gene lost 2 bases and the J gene lost 2 bases, with 13 bases spanning the gap. The CDR3 runs 15 residues. Here the CDR3 reads CAISEKAGTPYEQYF. The CDR3 nucleotides read TGTGCCATCAGTGAGAAGGCGGGGACCCCCTACGAGCAGTACTTC.

There are many counts of this clonotype. CDR3 bases: TGTGCCAGCAGTCCGGGACAGGGTCATGGCTACACCTTC. This gives the protein CASSPGQGHGYTF. The rearrangement joins TRBV12-3 or TRBV12-4 to TRBJ1-2; the match to TRBD1 covers 9 bases. The ends lost 5 bases at V and 6 bases at J; junction bases unmatched: 4. This CDR3 has 13 residues.

This clonotype was counted ten times or more. This rearrangement joins TRBV7-9 to TRBJ2-2; either TRBD1 or TRBD2 may supply D (5 bases each). The CDR3 runs 13 residues. Trimming removed 5 bases at V and 4 bases at J, with 8 bases between. The germline V gene encodes CDR1 SEHNR and CDR2 FQNEAQ (reference sequence). CDR3 sequence: CASSRDGTGELFF. The CDR3 nucleotides are TGTGCCAGCAGCCGGGACGGCACCGGGGAGCTGTTTTTT.

J is TRBJ2-5 and V is TRBV20-1; 12 bases align to TRBD2. The V gene end was trimmed by 5 bases and the J gene end by 5 bases; junction bases not matched to a gene: 9. The CDR3 has 15 amino acids. Germline V gene sequence: CDR1 DFQATT, CDR2 SNEGSKA (reference sequence). CDR3: CSARPLAGGLETQYF. The CDR3 DNA sequence: TGCAGTGCTCGGCCCCTAGCGGGGGGGCTCGAGACCCAGTACTTC.

The chain combines TRBV25-1 with TRBJ1-4; no firm D call. The CDR3 has 13 residues. CDR1 is MGHDK, CDR2 SYGVNS, per germline. With 5 bases removed from V and 8 bases from J, the gap between germline ends came to 12 bases. CDR3 in amino acids: CASSFAGREKLFF. CDR3 bases: TGTGCCAGCAGTTTTGCGGGCAGGGAAAAACTGTTTTTT.

This clonotype has only a few counts. The V call is TRBV7-2, the J call TRBJ2-7; D is ambiguous. V lost 5 bases and J 2 bases, leaving 13 bases between the germline ends. Germline V gives CDR1 SGHTA, CDR2 FQGNSA. The CDR3 is 14 residues long. CDR3 amino acids: CASSQDYQAYEQYF. CDR3 in DNA: TGTGCCAGCAGCCAAGATTACCAGGCCTACGAGCAGTACTTC.